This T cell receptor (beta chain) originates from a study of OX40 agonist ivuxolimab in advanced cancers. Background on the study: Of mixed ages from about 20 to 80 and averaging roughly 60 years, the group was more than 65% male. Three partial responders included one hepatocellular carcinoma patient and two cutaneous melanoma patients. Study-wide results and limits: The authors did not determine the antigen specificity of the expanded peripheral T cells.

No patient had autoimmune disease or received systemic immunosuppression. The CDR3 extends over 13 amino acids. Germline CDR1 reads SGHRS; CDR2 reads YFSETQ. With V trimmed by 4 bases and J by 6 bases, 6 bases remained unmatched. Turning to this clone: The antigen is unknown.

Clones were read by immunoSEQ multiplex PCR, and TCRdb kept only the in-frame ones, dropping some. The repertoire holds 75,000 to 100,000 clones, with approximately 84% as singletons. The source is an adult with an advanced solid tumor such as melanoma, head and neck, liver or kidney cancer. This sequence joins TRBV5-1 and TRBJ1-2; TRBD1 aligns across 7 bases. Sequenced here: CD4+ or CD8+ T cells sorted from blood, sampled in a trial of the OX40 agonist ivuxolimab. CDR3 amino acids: CASSLGTANGYTF. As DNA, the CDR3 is TGCGCCAGCAGCCTCGGGACAGCAAATGGCTACACCTTC.